This TCR beta chain appears in the sequencing data of a study of human T cells and chemical hapten exposure. Study context: How much TCR each sample yielded varied, mostly because pooled library volumes differed slightly. Study findings and constraints: The study found that PT1 expanded TCR counts correlated positively with patch test score.

Time point reported: patch test 3, about 24 weeks after DPC sensitization. Treatment given: therapeutic diphenylcyclopropenone sensitization with weekly scalp DPC. V lost 3 bases to trimming and J lost 5 bases; unmatched junction nucleotides: 4. This CDR3 has 14 amino acids. Germline loops: CDR1 KGHDR, CDR2 SFDVKD. Turning to this clonotype: Its antigen is not identified.

TCRdb reprocessed the RACE reads with MiXCR, giving one entry per CDR3 protein. The sample yields about 84,000 distinct CDR3 sequences, approximately 10% seen once. This chain connects TRBV24-1 to TRBJ2-5; the match to TRBD2 covers 8 bases. The receptor was isolated from a woman in her forties or fifties with alopecia areata. Some clones in this sample may be carry-over from other donors' samples. The starting material was whole blood, obtained in connection with sensitization to the hapten diphenylcyclopropenone (DPC). The CDR3 protein is CATSDPGGPETQYF. In nucleotides, the CDR3 is TGTGCCACCAGTGATCCGGGGGGGCCTGAGACCCAGTACTTC.